The 22 T cell receptor beta chains below come from one sample, sequenced in a study of CD8+ T cells in alopecia areata. Isolated RNA was reverse transcribed into cDNA used as the sequencing template. Sequenced by immunoSEQ multiplex PCR; TCRdb stores in-frame clones only, minus some. The repertoire holds under 150,000 clones, roughly 60% seen once, with roughly a third in the top ten. The sequenced sample consisted of CD8+ T cells sorted from blood. The receptors come from a human donor in good health.

This chain links TRBV19 with TRBJ2-7, with 9 bases fitting TRBD1. This CDR3 is 14 amino acids long. J was trimmed by 0 bases and V by 7 bases; bases with no gene match: 4. Per the germline V gene, CDR1 is LNHDA and CDR2 is SQIVND (reference sequence). The CDR3 region is CASMDRGVSYEQYF. Written as DNA, the CDR3 is TGTGCCAGTATGGACAGGGGCGTCTCCTACGAGCAGTACTTC.

As regards this clone: At one end the junction does not follow the germline gene, possibly because of a read error. The rearrangement uses TRBV29-1 and TRBJ2-2; the match to TRBD2 covers 8 bases. The CDR3 is 12 residues long. The germline V gene encodes CDR1 SQVTM and CDR2 ANQGSEA. The CDR3 DNA is TGTGGGGGACTAGTCAACAGCGGGGAGCTGTTTTTT. It codes for CGGLVNSGELFF.

This rearrangement joins TRBV29-1 to TRBJ1-2; D is possibly TRBD1 (5 bases). CDR1 is SQVTM, CDR2 ANQGSEA, per germline. CDR3 length: 15 residues. Between the trimmed V and J ends, which lost 0 bases and 3 bases, there was a span of 14 bases. CDR3 sequence reads: CSVEDHRLKDYGYTF. For the CDR3, the DNA is TGCAGCGTTGAAGATCACAGGTTGAAGGACTATGGCTACACCTTC.

The CDR3 reads CASSLSAGTDYGYTF. The CDR3 DNA follows: TGTGCCAGCAGTTTATCGGCAGGGACCGACTATGGCTACACCTTC. V is TRBV27 and J is TRBJ1-2, with D possibly TRBD1 on 5 matching bases. The CDR3 consists of 15 residues. V gave up 0 bases and J gave up 3 bases, with 11 bases separating them. Per germline, CDR1 MNHEY and CDR2 SMNVEV (reference sequence).

The chain joins TRBV5-1 to TRBJ1-3; D is unclear. The CDR3 is 12 amino acids. Per the germline V gene, CDR1 is SGHRS and CDR2 is YFSETQ. V was clipped by 2 bases and J by 9 bases, with 9 bases between them. Here the CDR3 DNA reads TGCGCCAGCAGCTTCTCCGGGAGCACCATATATTTT. Translating gives CASSFSGSTIYF.

The chain is built from TRBV25-1 and TRBJ2-5; TRBD1 or TRBD2 may be the D gene (5 bases each). The germline CDR1 and CDR2 sequences are MGHDK and SYGVNS. The CDR3 is 14 residues long. V lost 4 bases to trimming and J lost 4 bases, with 13 bases between them. The chain's CDR3 is CASSVGSGAETQYF. CDR3 DNA sequence: TGTGCCAGCAGTGTAGGATCCGGGGCAGAGACCCAGTACTTC.

This clone was detected only once. Germline is not matched at one junction end, which may reflect a read error. The chain is built from TRBV2 and TRBJ2-3; D remains ambiguous. The CDR3 consists of 8 residues. The germline V gene encodes CDR1 SNHLY and CDR2 FYNNEI. CDR3 amino acids: CASSDGNF. Written as DNA, the CDR3 is TGTGCCAGCAGTGATGGTAATTTT.

V gene TRBV15 combines with J gene TRBJ2-1; a weak D match, TRBD1 (5 bases). Trimming removed 6 bases from V and 7 bases from J, with 10 bases in between. This CDR3 is 12 amino acids long. CDR1 is LNHNV, CDR2 YYDKDF, per germline (reference sequence). In DNA, the CDR3 is TGTGCCACCAGGGGGCTCGGGAATGAGCAGTTCTTC. This encodes CATRGLGNEQFF.

This clone has more than one count but fewer than ten. The V and J genes are TRBV29-1 and TRBJ2-1; D is unclear. Germline V gene sequence: CDR1 SQVTM, CDR2 ANQGSEA. Trimming pared 3 bases from V and 7 bases from J, leaving 13 bases between. The CDR3 contains 13 residues. The chain's CDR3 is CSVEKLEGNEQFF. CDR3 DNA sequence: TGCAGCGTTGAGAAGCTAGAAGGTAATGAGCAGTTCTTC.

The rearrangement links TRBV11-2 to TRBJ1-2; D might be TRBD1 (6 bases). Germline assignment: CDR1 SGHAT and CDR2 FQNNGV. The CDR3 consists of 14 residues. V lost 3 bases and J lost 6, with 14 bases in between. CDR3 DNA: TGTGCCAGCAGCTTTTTCACAGGGAGCGATGGCTACACCTTC. Amino acids: CASSFFTGSDGYTF.

This sequence joins TRBV4-1 and TRBJ1-1; D gene ambiguous. With 1 base removed from V and 1 base from J, the gap between germline ends came to 10 bases. CDR3 length: 15 residues. Per germline, CDR1 MGHRA and CDR2 YSYEKL. CDR3 in amino acids: CASSQVFFSNTEAFF. CDR3 DNA sequence: TGCGCCAGCAGCCAAGTCTTTTTTTCGAACACTGAAGCTTTCTTT.

This clone was counted only a few times. This rearrangement joins TRBV9 to TRBJ2-2; D is undetermined. Between the trimmed V and J ends, which lost 2 bases and 3 bases, there was a span of 8 bases. This CDR3 spans 14 amino acids. CDR1 is SGDLS, CDR2 YYNGEE, per germline. The DNA for the CDR3 is TGTGCCAGCAGCGTCTCTGGGGACACCGGGGAGCTGTTTTTT. This encodes CASSVSGDTGELFF. Using reference TRBV9 and TRBJ2-2 for the parts outside the CDR3, the full variable domain is DSGVTQTPKHLITATGQRVTLRCSPRSGDLSVYWYQQSLDQGLQFLIQYYNGEERAKGNILERFSAQQFPDLHSELNLSSLELGDSALYFCASSVSGDTGELFFGEGSRLTVL.

This sequence joins TRBV30 and TRBJ1-3; D remains ambiguous. Germline V gives CDR1 GTSNPN, CDR2 SVGIG (reference sequence). The V gene lost 1 base and the J gene lost 1 base, with 2 bases spanning the gap. The CDR3 contains 12 residues. DNA of the CDR3: TGTGCCTGGAGTGGATCTGGAAACACCATATATTTT. Protein: CAWSGSGNTIYF.

This clone was picked up a small number of times. The chain couples TRBV29-1 to TRBJ1-5, with a possible D match to TRBD1 (6 bases). This CDR3 is 13 amino acids long. Germline V gives CDR1 SQVTM, CDR2 ANQGSEA. The V and J ends lost 6 bases and 7 bases respectively, with 16 bases between them. CDR3 nucleotide sequence: TGCAGCGTGCCGTCGGGGGGCAGACAGCCCCAGCATTTT. Its protein product is CSVPSGGRQPQHF. The complete variable domain, with remaining parts taken from reference TRBV29-1 and TRBJ1-5, reads SAVISQKPSRDICQRGTSLTIQCQVDSQVTMMFWYRQQPGQSLTLIATANQGSEATYESGFVIDKFPISRPNLTFSTLTVSNMSPEDSSIYLCSVPSGGRQPQHFGDGTRLSIL.

The V call is TRBV25-1, the J call TRBJ2-7; TRBD1 might be the D (5 bases). Between the trimmed V and J ends, which lost 7 bases and 1 base, there was a span of 14 bases. The germline V gene has CDR1 MGHDK and CDR2 SYGVNS. The CDR3 covers 14 residues. Written as DNA, the CDR3 is TGTGCCAGCACCCGAAGCGACAGTTCCTACGAGCAGTACTTC. This sequence encodes CASTRSDSSYEQYF.

V gene TRBV6-6 combines with J gene TRBJ1-2, with 7 bases fitting TRBD1. With V trimmed by 1 base and J by 3 bases, 5 bases remained unmatched. Germline CDR1 is MNHNY and CDR2 is SVGAGI (reference sequence). This CDR3 contains 15 residues. This CDR3 reads CASSYFPGTDYGYTF. CDR3 DNA sequence: TGTGCCAGCAGTTACTTCCCCGGGACAGACTATGGCTACACCTTC.

The rearrangement joins TRBV30 to TRBJ2-3; D not resolved. V lost 3 bases to trimming and J lost 2 bases, with 12 bases between them. CDR3 length equals 14 residues. Per the germline V gene, CDR1 is GTSNPN and CDR2 is SVGIG (reference sequence). The CDR3 bases are TGTGCCTGGAGCACAGCTGGAAACACAGATACGCAGTATTTT. Translated: CAWSTAGNTDTQYF.

Only a few counts were recorded for this clone. V usage is TRBV9 and J usage is TRBJ2-5; D is undetermined. Trimming took off 0 bases at V and 4 bases at J, with 16 bases between the two ends. The CDR3 spans 16 residues. The germline CDR1 and CDR2 sequences are SGDLS and YYNGEE. The CDR3 region is CASSVVRRPRVETQYF. The DNA of the CDR3 is TGTGCCAGCAGCGTAGTGAGGCGGCCTCGGGTAGAGACCCAGTACTTC. The whole variable domain, remainder taken from reference TRBV9 and TRBJ2-5, is DSGVTQTPKHLITATGQRVTLRCSPRSGDLSVYWYQQSLDQGLQFLIQYYNGEERAKGNILERFSAQQFPDLHSELNLSSLELGDSALYFCASSVVRRPRVETQYFGPGTRLLVL.

This clone has just a few counts. CDR3 region: CASSLTGNEQFF. The CDR3 coding sequence is TGTGCCAGCAGCCTGACGGGGAATGAGCAGTTCTTC. The rearrangement joins TRBV7-9 to TRBJ2-1; tentative D call: TRBD2 (5 bases). The CDR3 sequence is 12 residues long. Trimming stripped 5 bases from V and 7 bases from J, with 9 bases between. The germline CDR1 and CDR2 sequences are SEHNR and FQNEAQ (reference sequence).

The chain is built from TRBV5-1 and TRBJ2-1; 9 bases map to TRBD1. Losses at the gene ends were 3 bases for V and 4 bases for J; bases not matched to a gene: 8. Germline values: CDR1 SGHRS, CDR2 YFSETQ. The CDR3 contains 16 residues. CDR3 nucleotide sequence: TGCGCCAGCAGCTCACTTCAAGGGACAGGGTACAATGAGCAGTTCTTC. Its protein product is CASSSLQGTGYNEQFF.

The chain recombines TRBV27 with TRBJ2-2; D not certain. The CDR3 totals 14 residues. CDR1 MNHEY and CDR2 SMNVEV come from the germline V gene (reference sequence). V gave up 5 bases and J gave up 3 bases, with 10 bases separating them. CDR3 bases: TGTGCCAGCAGTATACGGGCGTACACCGGGGAGCTGTTTTTT. Amino acid sequence: CASSIRAYTGELFF.

The chain couples TRBV29-1 to TRBJ2-7; possible D gene TRBD1, 6 bases. The CDR3 has 12 residues. Trimming cost V 2 bases and J 6 bases, with 11 bases left between them. Per the germline V gene, CDR1 is SQVTM and CDR2 is ANQGSEA. CDR3 in DNA: TGCAGCGTTGAACTGCCCAGGGGCGAGCAGTACTTC. This translates into CSVELPRGEQYF.